A single sample gave rise to the 10 T cell receptor beta chains below, sequenced in a study of T cell responses to AZD1222 COVID-19 vaccine. Here immunoSEQ multiplex PCR was the method, and the copy in TCRdb shows in-frame clones only, minus some. The table lists roughly 80,000 clones, approximately 90% of them singletons. The sample in question was peripheral blood, obtained on day 0 of AZD1222 vaccination. The receptors were sampled from an adult in good health.

In nucleotides, the CDR3 is TGTGCCAGCAGTTTCGGTTCCGACTCACCCCTCCACTTT. This gives the protein CASSFGSDSPLHF. The rearrangement links TRBV27 to TRBJ1-6; D is undetermined. The CDR3 covers 13 residues. Trimming removed 3 bases from V and 10 bases from J, with 10 bases in between. Germline V gives CDR1 MNHEY, CDR2 SMNVEV (reference sequence).

V gene TRBV29-1 combines with J gene TRBJ2-1; D is undetermined. Germline CDR1 reads SQVTM; CDR2 reads ANQGSEA. This CDR3 spans 12 amino acids. The V gene lost 2 bases and the J gene lost 5 bases, with 7 bases spanning the gap. The CDR3 coding sequence is TGCAGCGTTGAACTGCGCGACAATGAGCAGTTCTTC. Protein: CSVELRDNEQFF.

The V and J genes are TRBV5-1 and TRBJ1-3; the D is unclear. Germline CDR1 is SGHRS and CDR2 is YFSETQ. The CDR3 is 16 amino acids. V was pared by 4 bases and J by 4 bases, with 18 bases between. DNA of the CDR3: TGCGCCAGCAGCCCTACCCTAGGGCGGTCGGGAAACACCATATATTTT. Protein product: CASSPTLGRSGNTIYF.

This chain uses TRBV25-1 with TRBJ2-1; tentative D call: TRBD2 (7 bases). V was pared by 3 bases and J by 6 bases, with 18 bases between. This CDR3 spans 16 amino acids. Germline V gives CDR1 MGHDK, CDR2 SYGVNS. CDR3 amino acids: CASSDPKTGGINEQFF. In DNA, the CDR3 is TGTGCCAGCAGTGACCCTAAAACGGGGGGCATCAATGAGCAGTTCTTC.

The rearrangement joins TRBV12-3 or TRBV12-4 to TRBJ2-7, with D possibly TRBD2 on 6 matching bases. This CDR3 is built from 12 residues. Trimming pared 5 bases from V and 6 bases from J, leaving 11 bases between. The CDR3 DNA reads TGTGCCAGCAGTCAGGGACTGAGCGAGCAGTACTTC. This encodes CASSQGLSEQYF.

The CDR3 protein is CASSPSGQGINEQFF. DNA of the CDR3: TGCGCCAGCAGCCCATCGGGACAGGGGATCAATGAGCAGTTCTTC. The gene calls are TRBV4-1 and TRBJ2-1, with 10 positions matching TRBD1. The germline V gene has CDR1 MGHRA and CDR2 YSYEKL. V gave up 4 bases and J gave up 6 bases; unmatched junction bases: 6. The CDR3 contains 15 residues.

In nucleotides, the CDR3 is TGTGCCAGCAATCTCGCTGGGCAAAACTACGAGCAGTACTTC. It encodes CASNLAGQNYEQYF. This chain joins TRBV2 and TRBJ2-7; unclear D gene. Germline values: CDR1 SNHLY, CDR2 FYNNEI. This CDR3 is 14 amino acids long. V gave up 7 bases and J gave up 3 bases, with 16 bases separating them.

V usage is TRBV6-5 and J usage is TRBJ2-1; D remains ambiguous. CDR1 is MNHEY, CDR2 SVGAGI, per germline. V was clipped by 5 bases and J by 4 bases, with 9 bases between them. The length of the CDR3 is 13 residues. CDR3 loop: CASSKKGYNEQFF. The CDR3 DNA reads TGTGCCAGCAGTAAAAAGGGTTACAATGAGCAGTTCTTC.

V is TRBV7-2 and J is TRBJ2-5; maybe TRBD2 (5 bases). CDR1 and CDR2 from the germline V gene are SGHTA and FQGNSA. The CDR3 consists of 16 residues. V lost 5 bases and J 5 bases, leaving 21 bases between the germline ends. Here the CDR3 reads CASSQNLPEGWETQYF. In DNA form, the CDR3 reads TGTGCCAGCAGCCAAAATCTGCCAGAGGGATGGGAGACCCAGTACTTC.

The genes are TRBV7-9 and TRBJ1-1; 7 bases map to TRBD1. Germline loops: CDR1 SEHNR, CDR2 FQNEAQ (reference sequence). The CDR3 is 12 amino acids. Germline trimming cut 4 bases from V and 6 bases from J; bases unmatched to any gene: 2. CDR3 amino acids: CASSYDRAEAFF. DNA for the CDR3: TGTGCCAGCAGCTACGACAGGGCTGAAGCTTTCTTT.